This T cell receptor beta chain was recorded in a study of T cell changes during pregnancy in multiple sclerosis. Here immunoSEQ multiplex PCR was the method, and the copy in TCRdb shows in-frame clones only, minus some. The sample includes about 81,000 clones, about 94% of them seen just once. In its sample, this clone was seen once. The sequencing used peripheral blood, collected in the third trimester of pregnancy. This receptor was obtained from a female donor in good health, enrolled as a control in a pregnancy study.

CDR3 DNA: TGCGCCAGCAGGCAGACGGGATCTCCTGGGGCCAACGTCCTGACTTTC. Its translation is CASRQTGSPGANVLTF. The rearrangement uses TRBV5-1 and TRBJ2-6; D possibly corresponds to TRBD2 (5 bases). CDR1 SGHRS and CDR2 YFSETQ come from the germline V gene. Trimming cost V 5 bases and J 2 bases, with 14 bases left between them. The CDR3 runs 16 residues.